These T cell receptor beta chains were read from a single sample in a study of OX40 agonist ivuxolimab in advanced cancers. The assay was immunoSEQ multiplex PCR, and TCRdb's table has in-frame clones only and misses some. The table includes about 48,000 clones, about 90% detected once. The sample here was CD4+ or CD8+ T cells sorted from blood, taken in a trial of the OX40 agonist ivuxolimab. These receptors originate from an adult with an advanced solid tumor such as melanoma, head and neck, liver or kidney cancer. Each CDR3 is given with its conserved first and last residue. A D gene is named only where the DNA matches it firmly. Rows give clone size only sometimes, using once, few, many, or a class for an expanded clone.

>TRBV5-4|-|-|TRBJ1-1
TGTGCCAGCAGCTTGGGCTCCGGGTCCGGCACTGAAGCTTTCTTT
CASSLGSGSGTEAFF
>TRBV7-9|-|-|TRBJ1-4
TGTGCCAGCAGCTCCGAAGGGAGGGGCTTAAGTGAAAAACTGTTTTTT
CASSSEGRGLSEKLFF
>TRBV6-6|-|-|TRBJ2-1
TGTGCCAGCAGTCGTCTACAGGGTGTCTTGGATGAGCAGTTCTTC
CASSRLQGVLDEQFF
>TRBV7-4|once|-|TRBJ2-1
TGTGCCAGCAGCCCCCGCCGGTACAATGAGCAGTTCTTC
CASSPRRYNEQFF
>TRBV29-1|-|-|TRBJ2-2
TGCAGCGTTGTGGCGGGCACGAACACCGGGGAGCTGTTTTTT
CSVVAGTNTGELFF
>TRBV7-9|-|TRBD2|TRBJ2-3
TGTGCCAGCACCAATATTGGCGGGGGAGCAGATACGCAGTATTTT
CASTNIGGGADTQYF
>TRBV7-2|once|-|TRBJ2-3
TGTGCCAGCAGCCTCCCTGGACGGGGGCCCCCCACAGATACGCAGTATTTT
CASSLPGRGPPTDTQYF
>TRBV11-2|-|TRBD2|TRBJ2-1
TGTGCCAGCAGCTTAGTTGGCGGGGGGGCCGGCAATGAGCAGTTCTTC
CASSLVGGGAGNEQFF
>TRBV4-1|-|-|TRBJ1-3
TGCGCCAGCAGCCCGGGGGGAAACACCATATATTTT
CASSPGGNTIYF
>TRBV30|-|-|TRBJ2-2
TGTGCCTGGAGTGTAGAGGGCACCGGGGAGCTGTTTTTT
CAWSVEGTGELFF
>TRBV29-1|-|TRBD1|TRBJ1-2
TGCAGCGTTGAGACAGGGGATGGCTACACCTTC
CSVETGDGYTF
>TRBV27|many|-|TRBJ2-6
TGTGCCAGCAGTTTAAGCTCTGGGGCCAACGTCCTGACTTTC
CASSLSSGANVLTF
>TRBV5-6|-|-|TRBJ2-5
TGTGCCAGCAGCTTGGCCTTAGGGGATAGGACCCAGTACTTC
CASSLALGDRTQYF
>TRBV7-6|-|TRBD2|TRBJ2-7
TGTGCCAGCAGCCTATCCTCTAGCGGGGGCATCTACGAGCAGTACTTC
CASSLSSSGGIYEQYF
>TRBV29-1|-|-|TRBJ2-7
TGCAGCGTCCTAACGGGGGCCGCCTACGAGCAGTACTTC
CSVLTGAAYEQYF
>TRBV6-5|-|TRBD1|TRBJ2-5
TGTGCCAGCAGTACCGGACAGGGGGTGGGGACCCAGTACTTC
CASSTGQGVGTQYF
>TRBV29-1|-|TRBD1|TRBJ1-2
TGCAGCGTTTTAGGAACGACCGGGACAGAGAACTATGGCTACACCTTC
CSVLGTTGTENYGYTF